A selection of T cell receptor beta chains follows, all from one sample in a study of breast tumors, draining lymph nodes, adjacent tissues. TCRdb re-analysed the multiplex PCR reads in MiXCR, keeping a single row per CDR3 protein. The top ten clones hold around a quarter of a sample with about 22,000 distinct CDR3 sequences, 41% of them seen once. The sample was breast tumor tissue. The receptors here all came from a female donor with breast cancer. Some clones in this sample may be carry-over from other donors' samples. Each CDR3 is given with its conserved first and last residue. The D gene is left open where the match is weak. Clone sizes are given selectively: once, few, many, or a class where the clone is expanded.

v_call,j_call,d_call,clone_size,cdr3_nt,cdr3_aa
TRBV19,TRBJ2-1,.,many,TGTGCCAGTAGTATTAGTGATGAGCAGTTCTTC,CASSISDEQFF
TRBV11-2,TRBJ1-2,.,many,TGTGCCAGCAGCCTTAGGACGGACTTCTACACCTTC,CASSLRTDFYTF
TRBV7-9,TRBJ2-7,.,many,TGTGCCAGCAGCTTAACCGGGAGTCTGCGCGAGCAGTACTTC,CASSLTGSLREQYF
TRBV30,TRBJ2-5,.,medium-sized,TGTGCCTGGAGCGGACAATTCCAAGAGACCCAGTACTTC,CAWSGQFQETQYF
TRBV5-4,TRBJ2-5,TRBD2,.,TGTGCCGGCAGCTTGGGACTAGCGGGGGGGTACCAAGAGACCCAGTACTTC,CAGSLGLAGGYQETQYF
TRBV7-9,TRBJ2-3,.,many,TGTGCCAGCAGCCCATCCGAACTCCATACGCAGTATTTT,CASSPSELHTQYF
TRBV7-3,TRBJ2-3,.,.,TGTGCCAGCAGCCTAAGGGGACAGGGCGGGAGGTACCCCCATACGCAGTATTTT,CASSLRGQGGRYPHTQYF
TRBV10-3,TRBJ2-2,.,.,TGTGCCATCAGTGTAGGGGCGTCCACGAACACCGGGGAGCTGTTTTTT,CAISVGASTNTGELFF
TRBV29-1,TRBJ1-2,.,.,TGCAGCGTTGCTTCGACAGCCTATGGCTACACCTTC,CSVASTAYGYTF
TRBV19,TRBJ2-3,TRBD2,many,TGTGCCAGTAGCGGACTAGCGGGGGGTTACACAGATACGCAGTATTTT,CASSGLAGGYTDTQYF
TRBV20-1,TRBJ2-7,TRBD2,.,TGCAGTGCTAGGGTTCCGACTAGCCGCGCGCAGTACTTC,CSARVPTSRAQYF
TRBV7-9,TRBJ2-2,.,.,TGTGCCAGCAGCCGTCAAGGCACCGGGGAGCTGTTTTTT,CASSRQGTGELFF
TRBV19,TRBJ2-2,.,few,TGTGCCAGTAGTATCCGCCTGGGGGGGGAGCTGTTTTTT,CASSIRLGGELFF
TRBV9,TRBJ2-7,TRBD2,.,TGTGCCAGCAGCGACGGGACTAGCTCCAGCGAGCAGTACTTC,CASSDGTSSSEQYF
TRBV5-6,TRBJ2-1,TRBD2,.,TGTGCCAGCAGCTTGGATCAGCGGGGGGCCTCACGGGGGCAGTTCTTC,CASSLDQRGASRGQFF
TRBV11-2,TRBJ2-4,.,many,TGTGCCAGCAGCTTAGGGGGGGCGGCAACAGTTCAGTACTTC,CASSLGGAATVQYF
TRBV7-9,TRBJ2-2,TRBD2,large,TGTGCCACGGGACTAGCGGGAGAGCGAACCGGGGAGCTGTTTTTT,CATGLAGERTGELFF
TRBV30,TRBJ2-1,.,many,TGTGCCTGGACAGGGATTAGCTACAATGAGCAGTTCTTC,CAWTGISYNEQFF
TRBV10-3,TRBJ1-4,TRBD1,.,TGTGCCATCAGCGAGCCGGGACAGAATGAAAAACTGTTTTTT,CAISEPGQNEKLFF
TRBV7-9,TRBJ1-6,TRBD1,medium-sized,TGTGCCAGCAGCAACCTACAGGGGAGGACCCTCCACTTT,CASSNLQGRTLHF
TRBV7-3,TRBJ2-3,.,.,TGTGCCAGCAGCCCGAGCGGGACAGTTCCTCCTAGCACAGATACGCAGTATTTT,CASSPSGTVPPSTDTQYF
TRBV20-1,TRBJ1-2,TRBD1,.,TGCAGTGCTACACCGGGACAGCCTTATGGCTACACCTTC,CSATPGQPYGYTF
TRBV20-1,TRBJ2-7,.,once,TGCAGTGCTAGGCCTGGAAGAAGCTCCTACGAGCAGTACTTC,CSARPGRSSYEQYF
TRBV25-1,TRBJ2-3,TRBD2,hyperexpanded,TGTGCCAGCAGTGACGGTAGCGGGGGGAGCATGAGCACAGATACGCAGTATTTT,CASSDGSGGSMSTDTQYF
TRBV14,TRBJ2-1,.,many,TGTGCCAGCAGCCAAGAGGGCACCTTAGCCAATGAGCAGTTCTTC,CASSQEGTLANEQFF
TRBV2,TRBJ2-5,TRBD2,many,TGTGCCAGCAGTGTGGTAGCGGGAGGGCCGGAGGAGACCCAGTACTTC,CASSVVAGGPEETQYF
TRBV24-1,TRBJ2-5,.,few,TGTGCCACCAGTGATTCGCATGGGGTTGTGACCCAGTACTTC,CATSDSHGVVTQYF
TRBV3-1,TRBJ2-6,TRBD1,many,TGTGCCAGCAGCCAACAAACAGGGGGACCTGGGGCCAACGTCCTGACTTTC,CASSQQTGGPGANVLTF
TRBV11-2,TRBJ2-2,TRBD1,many,TGTGCCAGCAGCTTAAGAAGGGGACAGGGCGCCGGGGAGCTGTTTTTT,CASSLRRGQGAGELFF
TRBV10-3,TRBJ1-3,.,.,TGTGCCACCTTGGGGGCCAGCTCGGGAAACACCATATATTTT,CATLGASSGNTIYF
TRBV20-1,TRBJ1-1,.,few,TGCAGTGCTATTGACGCCAGGACCACTGAAGCTTTCTTT,CSAIDARTTEAFF
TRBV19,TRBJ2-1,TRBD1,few,TGTGCCAGTAGTGCCACACGGACAGGGGTTTCAAATGAGCAGTTCTTC,CASSATRTGVSNEQFF